Presented here are 9 T cell receptor beta chains from one specimen sequenced in a study of T cell responses to AZD1222 COVID-19 vaccine. Sequencing used immunoSEQ multiplex PCR; TCRdb keeps in-frame clones, though not all of them. The top ten hold about 3% of the sample, which has 130,000 or so clones, around 92% seen once. This specimen was peripheral blood, taken on day 0 of AZD1222 vaccination. The origin of the receptors is an adult in good health.

The chain is built from TRBV28 and TRBJ1-2, with D perhaps TRBD1 (5 bases). The CDR3 loop spans 16 amino acids. Germline V lookup: CDR1 MDHEN, CDR2 SYDVKM. The ends were cut back, 10 bases at V and 5 bases at J, with 26 bases in the middle. The CDR3 is CATTLRSPQGKYGYTF. CDR3 in DNA: TGTGCCACCACCCTCCGATCACCCCAGGGTAAGTATGGCTACACCTTC.

The chain joins TRBV6-5 to TRBJ1-6; the D gene is possibly TRBD1 (5 bases). Trimming shortened V by 4 bases and J by 0 bases, and 10 bases separated the two germline ends. This CDR3 has 16 residues. Germline values: CDR1 MNHEY, CDR2 SVGAGI. CDR3 sequence reads: CASSWTPSSYNSPLHF. The CDR3 nucleotides are TGTGCCAGCAGTTGGACACCGAGCTCCTATAATTCACCCCTCCACTTT.

This clone was recorded only once. The CDR3 sequence: CASSYNWGVYNEQYF. Here the CDR3 DNA reads TGTGCCAGCAGTTACAACTGGGGGGTGTATAACGAGCAGTACTTC. The genes are TRBV6-5 and TRBJ2-7, with D maybe TRBD2 (6 bases). Germline CDR1 reads MNHEY; CDR2 reads SVGAGI. The CDR3 has 15 amino acids. V shed 2 bases and J shed 5 bases, with 16 bases lying between them.

This sequence joins TRBV27 and TRBJ1-3, with unresolved D. V was clipped by 3 bases and J by 0 bases, with 3 bases between them. CDR3 length: 13 residues. From germline, CDR1 is MNHEY and CDR2 SMNVEV (reference sequence). DNA of the CDR3: TGTGCCAGCAGTTTGCGCTCTGGAAACACCATATATTTT. Its protein product is CASSLRSGNTIYF.

The chain employs TRBV15 and TRBJ2-4; no clear D gene. The CDR3 sequence is 15 residues long. Between the trimmed V and J ends, which lost 0 bases and 0 bases, there was a span of 6 bases. Germline values: CDR1 LNHNV, CDR2 YYDKDF (reference sequence). CDR3 DNA sequence: TGTGCCACCAGCAGAGATTCCGGAGCCAAAAACATTCAGTACTTC. Protein product: CATSRDSGAKNIQYF. Filled out from reference TRBV15 and TRBJ2-4, the complete variable domain reads DAMVIQNPRYQVTQFGKPVTLSCSQTLNHNVMYWYQQKSSQAPKLLFHYYDKDFNNEADTPDNFQSRRPNTSFCFLDIRSPGLGDTAMYLCATSRDSGAKNIQYFGAGTRLSVL.

V usage is TRBV11-3 and J usage is TRBJ2-2, with TRBD2 matching 15 bases. This CDR3 has 17 amino acids. Per germline, CDR1 SGHNT and CDR2 YENEEA. With 5 bases clipped from V and 5 bases from J, the junction kept 6 bases outside the gene matches. This chain's CDR3 is CASSTGLAGGITGELFF. As DNA, the CDR3 is TGTGCCAGCAGCACCGGACTAGCGGGGGGGATAACCGGGGAGCTGTTTTTT.

V and J are TRBV7-3 and TRBJ2-2; D might be TRBD1 or TRBD2, each matching 6 bases. Trimming shortened V by 4 bases and J by 4 bases, and 13 bases separated the two germline ends. This CDR3 has 15 amino acids. Germline V gene data show CDR1 as SGHTA and CDR2 as FQGTGA. The CDR3 loop is CASSSNGGRTGELFF. CDR3 coding DNA: TGTGCCAGCAGCTCAAACGGGGGCCGCACCGGGGAGCTGTTTTTT.

The chain recombines TRBV7-9 with TRBJ2-1; TRBD2 aligns across 8 bases. The V segment lost 5 bases and the J segment 0 bases; nucleotides outside the gene matches: 0. CDR1 SEHNR and CDR2 FQNEAQ come from the germline V gene (reference sequence). The CDR3 has 14 amino acids. The chain's CDR3 is CASSRGGSYNEQFF. The CDR3 nucleotides are TGTGCCAGCAGCCGGGGGGGCTCCTACAATGAGCAGTTCTTC.

The chain couples TRBV29-1 to TRBJ2-2; D gene unclear. V lost 3 bases and J lost 2, with 7 bases in between. The CDR3 spans 13 residues. Germline CDR1 is SQVTM and CDR2 is ANQGSEA. DNA for the CDR3: TGCAGCGTTGATCCGGTAAACACCGGGGAGCTGTTTTTT. This codes for CSVDPVNTGELFF.